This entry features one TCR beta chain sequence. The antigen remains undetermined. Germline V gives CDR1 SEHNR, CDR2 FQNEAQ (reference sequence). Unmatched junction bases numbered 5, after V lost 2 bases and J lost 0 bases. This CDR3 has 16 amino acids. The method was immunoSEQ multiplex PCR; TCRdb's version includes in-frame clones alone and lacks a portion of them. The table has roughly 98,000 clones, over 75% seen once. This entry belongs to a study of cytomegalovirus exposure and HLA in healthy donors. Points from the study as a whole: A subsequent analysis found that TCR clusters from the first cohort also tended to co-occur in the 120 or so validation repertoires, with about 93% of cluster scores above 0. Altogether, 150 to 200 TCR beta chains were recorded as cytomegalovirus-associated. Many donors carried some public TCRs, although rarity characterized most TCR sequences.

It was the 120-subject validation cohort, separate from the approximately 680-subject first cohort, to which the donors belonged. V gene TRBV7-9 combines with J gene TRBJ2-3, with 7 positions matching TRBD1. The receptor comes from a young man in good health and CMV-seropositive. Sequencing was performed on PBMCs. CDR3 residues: CASSLFGTESTDTQYF. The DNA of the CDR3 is TGTGCCAGCAGCTTATTTGGGACAGAAAGCACAGATACGCAGTATTTT.